A selection of T cell receptor beta chains follows, all from one sample in a study of blood T cell repertoires in COVID-19. Generated by immunoSEQ multiplex PCR, the TCRdb table keeps only in-frame clones and is missing some. The repertoire holds over 70,000 clones, with 75% to 90% as singletons. Sequencing input: peripheral blood. The receptors originated from a man aged 80 or over with acute or convalescent COVID-19. Each CDR3 is given with its conserved first and last residue. The order of the fields is CDR3 protein, CDR3 DNA, D gene, J gene, V gene, clone size. A D gene is named only where the DNA matches it firmly. Size values are once, few and many counts, or a class for expanded clones, and some rows have none.

CASNRGQETQYF | TGTGCCAGCAATAGGGGCCAAGAGACCCAGTACTTC | NA | TRBJ2-5 | TRBV28 | NA
CASSQPGQISGANVLTF | TGTGCCAGCAGCCAGCCGGGACAGATTTCTGGGGCCAACGTCCTGACTTTC | TRBD1 | TRBJ2-6 | TRBV5-4 | NA
CAISEFGQGSDTQYF | TGTGCCATCAGTGAGTTTGGACAGGGTTCGGATACGCAGTATTTT | TRBD1 | TRBJ2-3 | TRBV10-3 | once
CASSQDPGLGGNEQFF | TGTGCCAGCAGCCAAGATCCCGGACTAGGGGGCAATGAGCAGTTCTTC | NA | TRBJ2-1 | TRBV3-1/TRBV3-2 | NA
CASSLWSEGANEQFF | TGTGCCAGCAGCTTATGGTCAGAGGGGGCCAATGAGCAGTTCTTC | TRBD1 | TRBJ2-1 | TRBV7-2 | NA
CASSLRGSNTEAFF | TGTGCCAGCAGCTTACGGGGTTCTAACACTGAAGCTTTCTTT | NA | TRBJ1-1 | TRBV11-3 | once
CAWSVIRGSSYNEQFF | TGTGCCTGGAGTGTAATACGGGGGAGCTCCTACAATGAGCAGTTCTTC | NA | TRBJ2-1 | TRBV30 | NA
CASSGTGGYGYTF | TGTGCCAGCAGTGGAACAGGGGGATATGGCTACACCTTC | TRBD1 | TRBJ1-2 | TRBV6-2/TRBV6-3 | NA
CASSKGTSTNYGYTF | TGTGCCAGCAGCAAAGGGACATCAACTAACTATGGCTACACCTTC | NA | TRBJ1-2 | TRBV6-5 | NA
CASSSTWDRRTQYF | TGTGCCAGCAGCTCGACTTGGGACAGGCGGACCCAGTACTTC | TRBD1 | TRBJ2-5 | TRBV7-2 | NA
CASSLALGTEQFF | TGTGCCAGCAGCTTAGCCCTCGGGACAGAGCAGTTCTTC | NA | TRBJ2-1 | TRBV7-2 | NA
CASSYRQAYEQYF | TGTGCCAGCAGTTACCGACAGGCCTACGAGCAGTACTTC | NA | TRBJ2-7 | TRBV6-2/TRBV6-3 | NA
CASSVDAGTETQYF | TGTGCCAGCAGCGTAGATGCGGGTACAGAGACCCAGTACTTC | NA | TRBJ2-5 | TRBV9 | NA
CASSPDSHTEAFF | TGTGCCAGCAGTCCGGACAGCCACACTGAAGCTTTCTTT | NA | TRBJ1-1 | TRBV6-6 | NA
CASRSGEVGGAVYEQYF | TGTGCCAGCAGATCTGGGGAGGTCGGGGGGGCCGTCTACGAGCAGTACTTC | TRBD2 | TRBJ2-7 | TRBV28 | NA
CASSTRETQYF | TGTGCCAGCAGCACTCGGGAGACCCAGTACTTC | NA | TRBJ2-5 | TRBV7-2 | NA
CASSLGQGRYEQYF | TGTGCCAGCAGCTTGGGCCAGGGCCGCTACGAGCAGTACTTC | NA | TRBJ2-7 | TRBV5-6 | NA
CAISRTPTSSYNEQFF | TGTGCCATCAGTCGGACACCGACGAGCTCCTACAATGAGCAGTTCTTC | NA | TRBJ2-1 | TRBV10-3 | NA
CSVNPGGLDYGYTF | TGCAGCGTTAATCCAGGGGGCCTGGACTATGGCTACACCTTC | TRBD1 | TRBJ1-2 | TRBV29-1 | NA
CASSRQGATFGTQYF | TGTGCCAGTAGCCGACAGGGGGCCACATTTGGTACGCAGTATTTT | TRBD1 | TRBJ2-3 | TRBV19 | once
CASSLAAAASGGTQYF | TGTGCCAGCAGCTTGGCTGCGGCAGCCTCGGGGGGTACGCAGTATTTT | TRBD2 | TRBJ2-3 | TRBV5-8 | once
CASSLGPQNTEAFF | TGTGCCAGCAGTTTAGGGCCTCAGAACACTGAAGCTTTCTTT | NA | TRBJ1-1 | TRBV28 | NA
CASSLSGARRSYNEQFF | TGTGCCAGCAGCTTGTCCGGAGCTCGAAGATCCTACAATGAGCAGTTCTTC | NA | TRBJ2-1 | TRBV5-4 | NA
CASSRGQGQETQYF | TGTGCCAGCAGCCGAGGACAGGGCCAAGAGACCCAGTACTTC | TRBD1 | TRBJ2-5 | TRBV7-8 | NA
CASSQILNTGELFF | TGTGCCAGCAGCCAAATCTTAAACACCGGGGAGCTGTTTTTT | NA | TRBJ2-2 | TRBV14 | NA
CASSDGPGVNTEAFF | TGTGCCAGCAGTGACGGGCCGGGGGTGAACACTGAAGCTTTCTTT | NA | TRBJ1-1 | TRBV6-1 | NA
CASSQTGDINQPQHF | TGTGCCAGTAGTCAGACCGGAGATATTAATCAGCCCCAGCATTTT | NA | TRBJ1-5 | TRBV19 | NA
CASSQGPSTGDNSPLHF | TGCGCCAGCAGCCAAGGCCCCTCGACAGGGGATAATTCACCCCTCCACTTT | TRBD1 | TRBJ1-6 | TRBV4-3 | NA
CSVATPGQGSDTQYF | TGCAGCGTCGCCACTCCGGGACAGGGGTCAGATACGCAGTATTTT | TRBD1 | TRBJ2-3 | TRBV29-1 | NA
CASSPGGGAGANVLTF | TGCGCCAGCAGCCCTGGGGGGGGCGCTGGGGCCAACGTCCTGACTTTC | NA | TRBJ2-6 | TRBV4-3 | NA
CASSQEAGVVGANVLTF | TGCGCCAGCAGTCAGGAAGCGGGAGTGGTTGGGGCCAACGTCCTGACTTTC | TRBD2 | TRBJ2-6 | TRBV4-1 | NA
CASSIGGQDYEQYF | TGTGCCAGTAGTATAGGGGGACAGGACTACGAGCAGTACTTC | TRBD1 | TRBJ2-7 | TRBV19 | few
CATRALYTGELFF | TGTGCAACCAGGGCCCTTTACACCGGGGAGCTGTTTTTT | NA | TRBJ2-2 | TRBV7-9 | NA
CASSQVKQGSTTYEQYF | TGTGCCAGCAGCCAGGTCAAACAGGGGAGCACTACCTACGAGCAGTACTTC | TRBD1 | TRBJ2-7 | TRBV4-2 | NA
CASSGRTGSYEQYF | TGTGCCAGCAGCGGACGGACAGGGTCTTACGAGCAGTACTTC | TRBD1 | TRBJ2-7 | TRBV9 | NA